Presented here are 16 T cell receptor beta chains from one specimen sequenced in a study of beta chain features in type 1 diabetes. Whole-study findings and limits: Across all four CD4+ subsets, people with type 1 diabetes showed modestly shorter TCRB CDR3s.

Antigens of these TCRs are unknown. Expressed TCRB transcripts were sequenced because the entire RNA isolate underwent reverse transcription. This table comes from immunoSEQ multiplex PCR, and its TCRdb copy is limited to in-frame clones, with some not included. This table has 300,000 to 350,000 clones, approximately 12% appearing once. What was sequenced was naive CD4+ T cells from blood. These receptor sequences come from a woman aged 18-29 years with type 1 diabetes.

This sequence joins TRBV28 and TRBJ2-7; the D gene is possibly TRBD2 (7 bases). Germline V gene lookup returns CDR1 MDHEN and CDR2 SYDVKM. V was cut by 5 bases and J by 3 bases, with 14 bases left in between. The CDR3 is 14 amino acids. The CDR3 sequence: CASSPRGGRYEQYF. The CDR3 nucleotides are TGTGCCAGCAGTCCTCGCGGGGGCCGCTACGAGCAGTACTTC.

This clone appeared a few times. This chain uses TRBV30 with TRBJ2-1; TRBD2 matches at 7 bases. This CDR3 region has 15 residues. Germline assignment: CDR1 GTSNPN and CDR2 SVGIG (reference sequence). The V and J ends lost 0 bases and 3 bases, in that order; junction bases with no gene match: 5. The CDR3 protein is CAWSVTASGYNEQFF. Written as DNA, the CDR3 is TGTGCCTGGAGTGTAACGGCTAGCGGCTACAATGAGCAGTTCTTC.

Remarks on this clone: Other DNA sequences in the same sample also yield this CDR3. This chain links TRBV7-3 with TRBJ2-3, with TRBD2 matching over 11 bases. The CDR3 covers 17 residues. CDR1 and CDR2 (germline): SGHTA, FQGTGA. Trimming removed 2 bases from V and 5 bases from J; junction bases left unmatched: 9. The CDR3 DNA reads as TGTGCCAGCAGCTTAGGTTTAGCGGGAGGGCCGGGAGATACGCAGTATTTT. This encodes CASSLGLAGGPGDTQYF.

The chain uses TRBV14 and TRBJ2-7; possible D gene TRBD2, 6 bases. Trimming took 1 base from V and 1 from J, leaving 17 bases between them. The CDR3 covers 17 residues. Germline CDR1 and CDR2: SGHDN and FVKESK. The CDR3 protein is CASSQARGMGGSYEQYV. The DNA of the CDR3 is TGTGCCAGCAGCCAAGCTCGCGGCATGGGGGGTTCCTACGAGCAGTACGTC.

V usage is TRBV5-4 and J usage is TRBJ2-5; D ambiguous. Germline loops: CDR1 SGHNT, CDR2 YYREEE (reference sequence). The CDR3 has 14 amino acids. The V gene lost 0 bases and the J gene lost 0 bases, with 6 bases spanning the gap. This chain's CDR3 is CASSLDSYQETQYF. DNA for the CDR3: TGTGCCAGCAGCTTGGACTCGTACCAAGAGACCCAGTACTTC.

This sequence joins TRBV5-1 and TRBJ2-5, with D maybe TRBD1 (5 bases). The CDR3 has 16 amino acids. Germline CDR1 reads SGHRS; CDR2 reads YFSETQ. V lost 4 bases and J lost 1, with 17 bases in between. CDR3 sequence (DNA): TGCGCCAGCAGCCCAGCAGGGCGACCAACCCAAGAGACCCAGTACTTC. Encoded protein: CASSPAGRPTQETQYF.

The sample holds a few counts of this clone. The chain links TRBV7-2 to TRBJ1-5, with D perhaps TRBD1 (5 bases). Trimming cost V 5 bases and J 7 bases, with 15 bases left between them. The CDR3 sequence is 14 residues long. Germline lookup yields CDR1 SGHTA and CDR2 FQGNSA. DNA for the CDR3: TGTGCCAGCAGCGCAGACAGAAGAGGCCAGCCCCAGCATTTT. Its protein is CASSADRRGQPQHF. Full variable domain (rest looked up from reference TRBV7-2 and TRBJ1-5): GAGVSQSPSNKVTEKGKDVELRCDPISGHTALYWYRQSLGQGLEFLIYFQGNSAPDKSGLPSDRFSAERTGGSVSTLTIQRTQQEDSAVYLCASSADRRGQPQHFGDGTRLSIL.

The chain employs TRBV27 and TRBJ2-2; 7 bases match TRBD2. The CDR3 is made up of 14 amino acids. The germline CDR1 and CDR2 sequences are MNHEY and SMNVEV (reference sequence). The trim removed 5 bases at V and 6 bases at J, leaving 6 bases unmatched. The CDR3 region is CASSGLVGPGELFF. For the CDR3, the DNA is TGTGCCAGCAGTGGACTAGTCGGTCCCGGGGAGCTGTTTTTT.

This clone was detected a few times. This chain links TRBV28 with TRBJ1-1, with 7 bases lining up with TRBD1. The CDR3 runs 16 residues. Germline assignment: CDR1 MDHEN and CDR2 SYDVKM. Trimming took 1 base from V and 1 from J; bases not matched to a gene: 6. CDR3 amino acids: CASSLLWGQSNTEAFF. Here the CDR3 DNA reads TGTGCCAGCAGTTTATTATGGGGACAGTCGAACACTGAAGCTTTCTTT.

This clone was picked up a small number of times. The chain is built from TRBV19 and TRBJ2-5, with TRBD2 as a possible D gene (5 bases). Germline loops: CDR1 LNHDA, CDR2 SQIVND (reference sequence). CDR3 size: 16 residues. Trimming cost V 3 bases and J 1 base, with 15 bases left between them. CDR3 protein: CASSISRELPQETQYF. CDR3 bases: TGTGCCAGTAGTATTAGTCGGGAACTGCCCCAAGAGACCCAGTACTTC.

The table lists this clone with a few counts. The chain recombines TRBV11-3 with TRBJ1-1; 8 positions agree with TRBD1. CDR1 is SGHNT, CDR2 YENEEA, per germline. Unmatched junction bases numbered 4, after V lost 4 bases and J lost 3 bases. The CDR3 spans 14 residues. Here the CDR3 reads CASSSQGEDTEAFF. The CDR3 nucleotides read TGTGCCAGCAGCTCACAGGGGGAGGACACTGAAGCTTTCTTT.

The V call is TRBV6-5, the J call TRBJ2-5; 8 bases agree with TRBD1. The CDR3 runs 13 residues. CDR1 MNHEY and CDR2 SVGAGI come from the germline V gene. The V gene end was trimmed by 5 bases and the J gene end by 4 bases; junction bases not matched to a gene: 3. The CDR3 is CASSGQGVETQYF. DNA of the CDR3: TGTGCCAGCAGTGGACAGGGTGTAGAGACCCAGTACTTC.

This clone has a handful of counts. This chain joins TRBV10-3 and TRBJ2-7; 10 bases align to TRBD2. CDR3 length: 13 residues. Trimming removed 9 bases from V and 2 bases from J; junction bases left unmatched: 4. Germline V CDR1 and CDR2: ENHRY, SYGVKD. The CDR3 reads CAIGTSETYEQYV. The CDR3 coding sequence is TGTGCCATAGGGACTAGCGAGACCTACGAGCAGTACGTC.

V usage is TRBV5-1 and J usage is TRBJ1-2, with D hard to call. The V gene lost 0 bases and the J gene lost 4 bases, with 10 bases spanning the gap. The CDR3 contains 14 residues. The V gene's germline CDR1 is SGHRS and CDR2 YFSETQ. CDR3: CASSLGPESYGYTF. Here the CDR3 DNA reads TGCGCCAGCAGCTTGGGCCCGGAGAGCTATGGCTACACCTTC.

Only a few counts were recorded for this clone. V and J are TRBV19 and TRBJ1-1, with D uncertain. V gave up 4 bases and J gave up 1 base, with 16 bases separating them. This CDR3 contains 16 residues. Germline CDR1 and CDR2: LNHDA and SQIVND (reference sequence). Written as DNA, the CDR3 is TGTGCCAGTAGTACTCGCGAAGGAGGAGGGAACACTGAAGCTTTCTTT. It translates to CASSTREGGGNTEAFF.

The rearrangement links TRBV7-2 to TRBJ2-1, with 12 bases lining up with TRBD2. With 5 bases clipped from V and 9 bases from J, the junction kept 14 bases outside the gene matches. Germline values: CDR1 SGHTA, CDR2 FQGNSA. This CDR3 comprises 17 residues. Here the CDR3 DNA reads TGTGCCAGCAGCACACCGTTTCGACTAGCGGGAGTGGGTGAGCAGTTCTTC. It translates to CASSTPFRLAGVGEQFF.